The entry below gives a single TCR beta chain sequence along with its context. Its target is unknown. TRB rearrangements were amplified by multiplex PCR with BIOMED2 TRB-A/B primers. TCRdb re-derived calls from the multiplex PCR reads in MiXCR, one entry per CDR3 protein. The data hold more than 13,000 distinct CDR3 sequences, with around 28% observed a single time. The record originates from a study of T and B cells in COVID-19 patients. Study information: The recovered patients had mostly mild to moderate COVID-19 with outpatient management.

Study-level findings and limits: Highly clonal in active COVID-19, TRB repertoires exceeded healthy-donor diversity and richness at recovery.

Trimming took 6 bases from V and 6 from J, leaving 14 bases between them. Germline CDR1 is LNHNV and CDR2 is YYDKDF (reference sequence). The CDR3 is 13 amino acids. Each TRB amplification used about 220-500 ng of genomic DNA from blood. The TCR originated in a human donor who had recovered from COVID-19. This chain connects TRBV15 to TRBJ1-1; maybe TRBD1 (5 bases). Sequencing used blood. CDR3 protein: CATSDVDRPEAFF. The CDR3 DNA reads TGTGCCACCAGTGATGTCGACAGACCTGAAGCTTTCTTT. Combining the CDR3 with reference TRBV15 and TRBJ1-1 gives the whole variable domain DAMVIQNPRYQVTQFGKPVTLSCSQTLNHNVMYWYQQKSSQAPKLLFHYYDKDFNNEADTPDNFQSRRPNTSFCFLDIRSPGLGDTAMYLCATSDVDRPEAFFGQGTRLTVV.